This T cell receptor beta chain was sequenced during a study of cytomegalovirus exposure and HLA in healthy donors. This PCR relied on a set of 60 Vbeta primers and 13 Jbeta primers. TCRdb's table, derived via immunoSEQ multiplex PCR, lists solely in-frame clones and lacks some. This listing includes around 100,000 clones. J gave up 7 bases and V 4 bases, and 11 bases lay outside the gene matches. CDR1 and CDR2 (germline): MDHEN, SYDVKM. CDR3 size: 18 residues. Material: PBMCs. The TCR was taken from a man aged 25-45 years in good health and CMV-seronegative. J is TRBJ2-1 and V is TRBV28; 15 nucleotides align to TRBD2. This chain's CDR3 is CASSSRTSGGARRNEQFF. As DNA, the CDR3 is TGTGCCAGCAGTTCTCGGACTAGCGGGGGGGCTAGGCGGAATGAGCAGTTCTTC.